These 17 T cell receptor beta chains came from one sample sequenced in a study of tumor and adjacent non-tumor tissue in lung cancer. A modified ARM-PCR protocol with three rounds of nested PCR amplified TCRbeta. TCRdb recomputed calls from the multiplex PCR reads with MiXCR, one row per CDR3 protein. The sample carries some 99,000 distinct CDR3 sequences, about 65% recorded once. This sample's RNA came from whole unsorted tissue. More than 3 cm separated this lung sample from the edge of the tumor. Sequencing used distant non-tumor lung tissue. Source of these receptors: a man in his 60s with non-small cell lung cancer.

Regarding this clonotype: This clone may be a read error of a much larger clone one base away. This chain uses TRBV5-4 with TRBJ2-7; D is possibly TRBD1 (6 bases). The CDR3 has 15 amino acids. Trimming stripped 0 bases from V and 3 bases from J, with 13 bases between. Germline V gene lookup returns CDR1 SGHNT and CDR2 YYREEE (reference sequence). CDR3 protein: CASSLGTEGHYEQYF. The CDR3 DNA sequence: TGTGCCAGCAGCTTGGGGACAGAGGGGCACTACGAGCAGTACTTC.

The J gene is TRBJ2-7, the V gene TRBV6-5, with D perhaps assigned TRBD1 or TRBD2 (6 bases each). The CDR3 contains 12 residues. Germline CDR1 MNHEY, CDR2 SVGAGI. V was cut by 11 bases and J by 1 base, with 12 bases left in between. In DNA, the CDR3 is TGTGCCGGCGGAGGGACATCCTACGAGCAGTACTTC. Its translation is CAGGGTSYEQYF.

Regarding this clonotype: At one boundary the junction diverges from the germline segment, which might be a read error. CDR3 loop: CTSSYEGTRNNEQFF. CDR3 DNA sequence: TGTACCAGCAGTTACGAGGGCACCCGCAACAATGAGCAGTTCTTC. This rearrangement joins TRBV6-2 or TRBV6-3 to TRBJ2-1; D might be TRBD2 (5 bases). Germline V lookup: CDR1 MNHEY, CDR2 SVGEGT. The CDR3 is made up of 15 amino acids.

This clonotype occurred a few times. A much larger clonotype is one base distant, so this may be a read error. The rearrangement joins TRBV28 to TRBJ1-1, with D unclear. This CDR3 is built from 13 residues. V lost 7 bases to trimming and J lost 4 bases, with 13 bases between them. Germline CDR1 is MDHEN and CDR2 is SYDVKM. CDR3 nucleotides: TGTGCCAGCATTTACCCCACGCCCACTGAAGCTTTCTTT. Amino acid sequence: CASIYPTPTEAFF.

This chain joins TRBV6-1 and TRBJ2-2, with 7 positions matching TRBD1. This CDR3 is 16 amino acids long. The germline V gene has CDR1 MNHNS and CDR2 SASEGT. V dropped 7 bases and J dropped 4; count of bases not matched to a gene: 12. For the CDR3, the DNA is TGTGCCAGCACTGGACACCGGGACAGATGCACCGGGGAGCTGTTTTTT. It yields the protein CASTGHRDRCTGELFF.

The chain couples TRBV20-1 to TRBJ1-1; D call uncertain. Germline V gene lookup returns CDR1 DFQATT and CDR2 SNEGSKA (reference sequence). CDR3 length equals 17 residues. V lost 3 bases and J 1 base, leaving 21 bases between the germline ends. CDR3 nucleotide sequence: TGCAGTGCTAGTTGGTGCAGGAGGAGTCTAAAGAACACTGAAGCTTTCTTT. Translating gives CSASWCRRSLKNTEAFF.

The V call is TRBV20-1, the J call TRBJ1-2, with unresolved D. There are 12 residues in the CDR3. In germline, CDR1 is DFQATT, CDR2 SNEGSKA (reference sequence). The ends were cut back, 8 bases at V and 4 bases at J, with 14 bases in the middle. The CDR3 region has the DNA TGCAGTACTGCTAAAACCAGCTATGGCTACACCTTC. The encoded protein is CSTAKTSYGYTF.

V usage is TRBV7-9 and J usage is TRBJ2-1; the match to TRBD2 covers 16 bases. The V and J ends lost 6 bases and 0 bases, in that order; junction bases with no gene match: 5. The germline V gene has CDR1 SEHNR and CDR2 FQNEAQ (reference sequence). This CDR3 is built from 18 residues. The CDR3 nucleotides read TGTGCCAGCAGTAAGGGACTAGCGGGAGGGCCCTCCTACAATGAGCAGTTCTTC. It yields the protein CASSKGLAGGPSYNEQFF. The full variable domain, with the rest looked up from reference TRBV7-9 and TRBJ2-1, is DTGVSQNPRHKITKRGQNVTFRCDPISEHNRLYWYRQTLGQGPEFLTYFQNEAQLEKSRLLSDRFSAERPKGSFSTLEIQRTEQGDSAMYLCASSKGLAGGPSYNEQFFGPGTRLTVL.

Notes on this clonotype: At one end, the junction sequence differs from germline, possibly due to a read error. The DNA for the CDR3 is TGCAGCGTCGAATCGGGACAGGCCTATGGCGACACCTTC. This gives the protein CSVESGQAYGDTF. The V call is TRBV29-1, the J call TRBJ1-2, with 8 positions matching TRBD1. The CDR3 length is 13 residues. Germline V gene sequence: CDR1 SQVTM, CDR2 ANQGSEA.

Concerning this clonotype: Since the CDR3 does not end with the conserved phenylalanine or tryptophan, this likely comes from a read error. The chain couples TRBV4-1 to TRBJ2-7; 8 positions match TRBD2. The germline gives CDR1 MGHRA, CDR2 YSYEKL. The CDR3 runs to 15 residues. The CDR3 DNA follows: TGCGCCTGCAGCCAAGATCGGGGGGGGTCCTACGAGCAGTACTTA. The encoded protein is CACSQDRGGSYEQYL.

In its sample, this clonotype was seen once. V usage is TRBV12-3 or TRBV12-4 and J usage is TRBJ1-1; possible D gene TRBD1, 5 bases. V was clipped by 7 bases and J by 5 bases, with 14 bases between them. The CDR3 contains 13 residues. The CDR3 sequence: CASTNQGGTEAFF. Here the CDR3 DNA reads TGTGCCAGCACCAACCAGGGAGGTACTGAAGCTTTCTTT.

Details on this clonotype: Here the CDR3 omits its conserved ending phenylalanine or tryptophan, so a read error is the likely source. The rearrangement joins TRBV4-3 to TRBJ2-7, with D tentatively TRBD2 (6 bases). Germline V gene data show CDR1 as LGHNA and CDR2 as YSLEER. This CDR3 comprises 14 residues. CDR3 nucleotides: TGCGCCAGTAGCCAAACCGCGGGACCCTACGAGCAGTACATC. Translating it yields CASSQTAGPYEQYI.

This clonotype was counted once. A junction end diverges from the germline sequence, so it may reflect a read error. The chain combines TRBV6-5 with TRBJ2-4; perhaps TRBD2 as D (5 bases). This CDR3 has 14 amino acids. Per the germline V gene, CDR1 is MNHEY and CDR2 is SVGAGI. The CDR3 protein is CAISAALDKNIQYF. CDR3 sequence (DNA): TGTGCCATCAGTGCGGCACTAGACAAAAACATTCAGTACTTC.

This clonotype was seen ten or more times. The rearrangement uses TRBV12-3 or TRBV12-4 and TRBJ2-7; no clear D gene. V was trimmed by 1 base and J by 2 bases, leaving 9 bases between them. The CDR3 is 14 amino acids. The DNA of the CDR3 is TGTGCCAGCAGTTTAGTTGACACAGCCTACGAGCAGTACTTC. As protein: CASSLVDTAYEQYF.

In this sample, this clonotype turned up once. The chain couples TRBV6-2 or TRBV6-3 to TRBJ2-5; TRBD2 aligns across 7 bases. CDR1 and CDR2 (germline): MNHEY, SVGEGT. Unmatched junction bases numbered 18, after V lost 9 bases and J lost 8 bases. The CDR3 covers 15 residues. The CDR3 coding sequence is TGTGCCAGTAGAGGGGCGCGGGAGTCGCGAGAAACCCAGTACTTC. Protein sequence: CASRGARESRETQYF.

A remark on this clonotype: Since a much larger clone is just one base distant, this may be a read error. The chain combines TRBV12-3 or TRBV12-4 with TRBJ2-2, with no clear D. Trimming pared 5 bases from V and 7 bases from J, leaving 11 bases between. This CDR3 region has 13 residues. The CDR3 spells CASSPTVIGELFF. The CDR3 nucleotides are TGTGCCAGCAGTCCCACAGTCATCGGGGAGCTGTTTTTT.

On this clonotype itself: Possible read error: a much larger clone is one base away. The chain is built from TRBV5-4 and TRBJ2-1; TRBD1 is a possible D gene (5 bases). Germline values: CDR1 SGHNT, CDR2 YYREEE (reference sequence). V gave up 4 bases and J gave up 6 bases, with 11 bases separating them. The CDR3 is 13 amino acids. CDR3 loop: CASSPGQVNEQFF. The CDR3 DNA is TGTGCCAGCAGCCCAGGGCAGGTCAATGAGCAGTTCTTC.